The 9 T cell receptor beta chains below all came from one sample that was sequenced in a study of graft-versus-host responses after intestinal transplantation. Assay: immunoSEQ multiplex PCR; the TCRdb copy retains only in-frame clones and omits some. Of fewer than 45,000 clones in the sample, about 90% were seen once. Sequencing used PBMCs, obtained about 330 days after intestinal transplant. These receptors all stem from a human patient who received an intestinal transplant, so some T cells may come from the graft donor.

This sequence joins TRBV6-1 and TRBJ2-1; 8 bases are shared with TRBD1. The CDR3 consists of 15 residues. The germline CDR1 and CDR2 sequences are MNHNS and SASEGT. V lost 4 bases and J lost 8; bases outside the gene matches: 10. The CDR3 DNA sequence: TGTGCCAGCAGTGTTATCCAGGGGGCCCGGGATGAGCAGTTCTTC. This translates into CASSVIQGARDEQFF.

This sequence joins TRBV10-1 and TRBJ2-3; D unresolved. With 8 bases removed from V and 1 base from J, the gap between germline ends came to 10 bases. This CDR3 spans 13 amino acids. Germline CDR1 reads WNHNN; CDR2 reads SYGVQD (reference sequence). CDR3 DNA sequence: TGCGCCAGCTCTCCAAGGGGCACAGATACGCAGTATTTT. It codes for CASSPRGTDTQYF.

This chain's CDR3 is CASSPNQGRALFF. The DNA of the CDR3 is TGCGCCAGCAGTCCGAACCAGGGGAGGGCACTGTTTTTT. V gene TRBV5-1 combines with J gene TRBJ1-4; D is possibly TRBD1 (6 bases). Per germline, CDR1 SGHRS and CDR2 YFSETQ. CDR3 length equals 13 residues. Trimming left V 5 bases short and J 13 bases short, with 18 bases between.

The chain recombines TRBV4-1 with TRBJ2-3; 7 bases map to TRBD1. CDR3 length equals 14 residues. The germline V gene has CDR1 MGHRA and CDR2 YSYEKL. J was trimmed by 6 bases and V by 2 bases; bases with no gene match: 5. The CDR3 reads CASSQLIQGDTQYF. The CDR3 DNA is TGCGCCAGCAGCCAACTCATACAGGGGGATACGCAGTATTTT.

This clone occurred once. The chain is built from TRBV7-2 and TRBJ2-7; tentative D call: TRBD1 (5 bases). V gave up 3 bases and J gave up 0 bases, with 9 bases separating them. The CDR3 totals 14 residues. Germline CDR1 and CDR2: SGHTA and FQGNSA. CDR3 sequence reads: CASSFDSPSYEQYF. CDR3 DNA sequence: TGTGCCAGCAGCTTCGACAGTCCCTCCTACGAGCAGTACTTC. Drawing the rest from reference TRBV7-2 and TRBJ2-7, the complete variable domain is GAGVSQSPSNKVTEKGKDVELRCDPISGHTALYWYRQSLGQGLEFLIYFQGNSAPDKSGLPSDRFSAERTGGSVSTLTIQRTQQEDSAVYLCASSFDSPSYEQYFGPGTRLTVT.

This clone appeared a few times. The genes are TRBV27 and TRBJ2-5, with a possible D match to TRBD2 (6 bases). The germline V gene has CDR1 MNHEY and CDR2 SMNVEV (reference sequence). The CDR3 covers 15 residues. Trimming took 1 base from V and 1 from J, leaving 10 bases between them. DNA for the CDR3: TGTGCCAGCAGTTTATGGGGTAGCGGCCAAGAGACCCAGTACTTC. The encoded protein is CASSLWGSGQETQYF.

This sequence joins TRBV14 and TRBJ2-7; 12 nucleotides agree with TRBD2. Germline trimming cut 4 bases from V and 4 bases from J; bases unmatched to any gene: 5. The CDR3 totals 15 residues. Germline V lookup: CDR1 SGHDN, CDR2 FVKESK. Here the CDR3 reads CASSRRLAGEYEQYF. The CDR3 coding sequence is TGTGCCAGCAGCCGTAGACTAGCGGGGGAATACGAGCAGTACTTC.

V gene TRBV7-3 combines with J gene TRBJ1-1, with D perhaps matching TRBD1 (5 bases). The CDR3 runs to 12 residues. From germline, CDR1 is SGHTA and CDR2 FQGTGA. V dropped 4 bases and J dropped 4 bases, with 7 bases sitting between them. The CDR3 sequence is CASSSGGTEAFF. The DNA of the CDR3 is TGTGCCAGCAGCTCCGGGGGCACTGAAGCTTTCTTT.

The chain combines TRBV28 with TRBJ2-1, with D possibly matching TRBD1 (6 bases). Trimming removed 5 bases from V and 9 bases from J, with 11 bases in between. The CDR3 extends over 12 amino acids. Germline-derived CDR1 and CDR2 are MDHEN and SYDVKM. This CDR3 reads CASSIRGGEQFF. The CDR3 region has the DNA TGTGCCAGCAGTATCCGAGGGGGTGAGCAGTTCTTC.